This TCR beta chain comes out of a study of Graves' ophthalmopathy and Graves' hyperthyroidism. The study amplified TCR beta CDR3 regions using RNA transcripts. The workflow started with a first-round RT-PCR run with HTBI primers and then moved on to a second-round multiplex PCR. One entry per CDR3 protein results from TCRdb running MiXCR on the multiplex PCR reads. The sample yields 200,000 to 300,000 distinct CDR3 sequences, 45% to 55% seen once. If patients had other autoimmune diseases, uncontrolled infections, pregnancy or lactation, they were excluded. Points on this clonotype: The antigen remains unidentified.

Germline assignment: CDR1 SQVTM and CDR2 ANQGSEA. This CDR3 contains 15 residues. Trimming at V came to 4 bases and at J to 0 bases, leaving 6 bases not matched to a gene. Study-level results: Using 13 signatures, a model distinguished ophthalmopathy from stable hyperthyroidism, reaching around 86% sensitivity and 80% to 83% specificity.

The material sequenced was peripheral blood. The V gene is TRBV29-1, the J gene TRBJ2-5; TRBD2 matches 9 bases. The source of this sequence is an adult man with Graves' ophthalmopathy. In nucleotides, the CDR3 is TGCAGCGTTGGCCTAGCGGGGCAATACCAAGAGACCCAGTACTTC. This codes for CSVGLAGQYQETQYF. Using reference TRBV29-1 and TRBJ2-5 for the parts outside the CDR3, the full variable domain is SAVISQKPSRDICQRGTSLTIQCQVDSQVTMMFWYRQQPGQSLTLIATANQGSEATYESGFVIDKFPISRPNLTFSTLTVSNMSPEDSSIYLCSVGLAGQYQETQYFGPGTRLLVL.